The 10 T cell receptor beta chains presented below share a single source sample, sequenced in a study of cytomegalovirus exposure and HLA in healthy donors. The study ran its PCR with 60 Vbeta and 13 Jbeta primers. Clones were sequenced by immunoSEQ multiplex PCR, and TCRdb holds only the in-frame ones, with some missing. The table has more than 110,000 clones, 65% to 80% seen once; the top ten hold approximately 1.6%. Sequencing was done on a sample of PBMCs. The receptors derive from a woman in her thirties in good health and CMV-seronegative.

The V gene is TRBV5-1, the J gene TRBJ1-2; D gene unclear. The V gene lost 0 bases and the J gene lost 8 bases, with 11 bases spanning the gap. The CDR3 covers 13 residues. Germline values: CDR1 SGHRS, CDR2 YFSETQ. CDR3 nucleotide sequence: TGCGCCAGCAGCTTGGGGGCCAATCTCGGCTACACCTTC. Residues: CASSLGANLGYTF.

The V gene is TRBV29-1, the J gene TRBJ2-3; weak D call: TRBD2 (5 bases). The CDR3 consists of 12 residues. With 6 bases removed from V and 4 bases from J, the gap between germline ends came to 11 bases. CDR1 SQVTM and CDR2 ANQGSEA come from the germline V gene. This chain's CDR3 is CSVRSGADTQYF. For the CDR3, the DNA is TGCAGCGTCCGGAGCGGAGCAGATACGCAGTATTTT.

The rearrangement links TRBV7-3 to TRBJ2-2; 11 nucleotides agree with TRBD2. Germline values: CDR1 SGHTA, CDR2 FQGTGA. CDR3 length: 17 residues. Trimming cost V 0 bases and J 9 bases; bases outside gene matches: 9. This CDR3 reads CASSLTPLAGGDRELFF. The CDR3 DNA reads TGTGCCAGCAGCTTAACACCCTTAGCGGGGGGGGACCGGGAGCTGTTTTTT.

This rearrangement joins TRBV28 to TRBJ2-7; D may be TRBD1 (6 bases). The germline CDR1 and CDR2 sequences are MDHEN and SYDVKM. V gave up 8 bases and J gave up 4 bases, with 21 bases separating them. CDR3 size: 15 residues. CDR3 sequence: CASATPGTTNYEQYF. The CDR3 DNA follows: TGTGCCAGCGCCACCCCCGGGACAACGAATTACGAGCAGTACTTC.

This rearrangement joins TRBV21-1 to TRBJ2-4; the table's D call, TRBD2, has no DNA check behind it. TRBV21-1 is noted as a pseudogene. The CDR3 has 18 amino acids. This CDR3 reads CASSKEYRASGAKNIQYF. Here the CDR3 DNA reads TGTGCCAGCAGCAAAGAGTATAGGGCCTCGGGGGCCAAAAACATTCAGTACTTC.

To note about this clone: The identical CDR3 is also encoded by other nucleotide sequences in the sample. The V and J genes are TRBV5-1 and TRBJ2-1; 7 nucleotides match TRBD2. The germline CDR1 and CDR2 sequences are SGHRS and YFSETQ. There are 14 residues in the CDR3. V dropped 0 bases and J dropped 5; count of bases not matched to a gene: 2. CDR3 residues: CASSLGSGDNEQFF. The DNA of the CDR3 is TGCGCCAGCAGCTTGGGAAGCGGGGACAATGAGCAGTTCTTC.

The chain recombines TRBV5-1 with TRBJ2-1, with TRBD1 matching 9 bases. The CDR3 spans 16 residues. V shed 3 bases and J 9 bases; nucleotides not matched to a gene: 13. Germline-derived CDR1 and CDR2 are SGHRS and YFSETQ. The chain's CDR3 is CASSSFPGQGSGEQFF. CDR3 coding DNA: TGCGCCAGCAGCTCCTTCCCGGGACAGGGTTCCGGTGAGCAGTTCTTC.

This sequence joins TRBV9 and TRBJ1-1, with 7 bases identical to TRBD1. J was trimmed by 2 bases and V by 3 bases; bases with no gene match: 7. Germline CDR1 SGDLS, CDR2 YYNGEE. There are 15 residues in the CDR3. Here the CDR3 reads CASSAYRQGNTEAFF. The CDR3 nucleotides read TGTGCCAGCAGCGCATATAGACAGGGTAACACTGAAGCTTTCTTT.

The J gene is TRBJ2-5, the V gene TRBV28; D remains unclear. The CDR3 is made up of 12 amino acids. Per the germline V gene, CDR1 is MDHEN and CDR2 is SYDVKM. V lost 5 bases and J 1 base, leaving 5 bases between the germline ends. The CDR3 sequence is CASSNRQETQYF. In DNA, the CDR3 is TGTGCCAGCAGTAATCGCCAAGAGACCCAGTACTTC.

The rearrangement joins TRBV29-1 to TRBJ2-5; 9 bases align to TRBD1. The DNA matches TRBJ2-7 better at its end, which makes the J call doubtful. The CDR3 runs 14 residues. Germline-derived CDR1 and CDR2 are SQVTM and ANQGSEA. This CDR3 is CSALSRTGDAEQYF. The CDR3 nucleotides read TGCAGCGCCCTCTCCCGGACAGGGGATGCCGAGCAGTACTTC.